These 27 T cell receptor beta chains were all obtained from the same sample, sequenced in a study of OX40 agonist ivuxolimab in advanced cancers. Library creation used the immunoSEQ multiplex PCR assay. TCRdb stores this immuneACCESS table with in-frame sequences only. Part of the clones is absent; in the studies checked, under half of the shortfall reflects unresolved V genes, and no reason is known for the rest. The sample includes tens of thousands of clones, with approximately 91% observed a single time. The ten most abundant clones make up about 0.33% of the sample. The specimen comprised CD4+ or CD8+ T cells sorted from blood, sampled in a trial of the OX40 agonist ivuxolimab. The origin of the receptors is an adult with an advanced solid tumor such as melanoma, head and neck, liver or kidney cancer.

The rearrangement uses TRBV19 and TRBJ2-1; D remains ambiguous. Germline V lookup: CDR1 LNHDA, CDR2 SQIVND (reference sequence). The CDR3 contains 14 residues. V gave up 2 bases and J gave up 6 bases, with 11 bases separating them. The CDR3 DNA follows: TGTGCCAGTAGTATATCTTCCCTCCCCAATGAGCAGTTCTTC. It translates to CASSISSLPNEQFF. Together with reference TRBV19 and TRBJ2-1, the CDR3 gives the full variable domain: DGGITQSPKYLFRKEGQNVTLSCEQNLNHDAMYWYRQDPGQGLRLIYYSQIVNDFQKGDIAEGYSVSREKKESFPLTVTSAQKNPTAFYLCASSISSLPNEQFFGPGTRLTVL.

The chain couples TRBV30 to TRBJ2-3; no reliable D call. This CDR3 comprises 12 residues. Trimming removed 0 bases from V and 4 bases from J, with 5 bases in between. Per germline, CDR1 GTSNPN and CDR2 SVGIG (reference sequence). CDR3 region: CAWSVGADTQYF. CDR3 nucleotides: TGTGCCTGGAGTGTGGGTGCAGATACGCAGTATTTT.

V and J are TRBV6-6 and TRBJ2-1; 8 bases are shared with TRBD2. Per the germline V gene, CDR1 is MNHNY and CDR2 is SVGAGI (reference sequence). The CDR3 is made up of 14 amino acids. Trimming took 6 bases from V and 5 from J; bases not matched to a gene: 6. The CDR3 here is CASRPGLVHNEQFF. DNA for the CDR3: TGTGCCAGCAGACCGGGACTAGTCCACAATGAGCAGTTCTTC.

The rearrangement links TRBV5-6 to TRBJ1-2; a weak D match, TRBD1 (6 bases). V was shortened by 0 bases and J by 1 base, with 13 bases between the two germline ends. This CDR3 is 16 amino acids long. Germline V gene lookup returns CDR1 SGHDT and CDR2 YYEEEE. This CDR3 reads CASSLVKTGDNYGYTF. In DNA form, the CDR3 reads TGTGCCAGCAGCTTGGTAAAGACAGGAGATAACTATGGCTACACCTTC.

The chain joins TRBV7-2 to TRBJ2-1; a possible D gene is TRBD2 (6 bases). The germline V gene has CDR1 SGHTA and CDR2 FQGNSA. V was trimmed by 5 bases and J by 6 bases, leaving 20 bases between them. The length of the CDR3 is 16 residues. The CDR3 DNA follows: TGTGCCAGCAGCCAAGCGTGGGGAGGTCCGGTCAATGAGCAGTTCTTC. Its protein product is CASSQAWGGPVNEQFF.

V is TRBV19 and J is TRBJ2-1; 9 bases fit TRBD1. Germline V CDR1 and CDR2: LNHDA, SQIVND (reference sequence). The CDR3 extends over 16 amino acids. Trimming cost V 6 bases and J 9 bases; bases outside gene matches: 15. The CDR3 DNA reads TGTGCCAGTAGCCTCAGGACAGGGGTTGTACATGGTGAGCAGTTCTTC. This codes for CASSLRTGVVHGEQFF. Supplemented by reference TRBV19 and TRBJ2-1, the full variable domain reads DGGITQSPKYLFRKEGQNVTLSCEQNLNHDAMYWYRQDPGQGLRLIYYSQIVNDFQKGDIAEGYSVSREKKESFPLTVTSAQKNPTAFYLCASSLRTGVVHGEQFFGPGTRLTVL.

V and J are TRBV28 and TRBJ2-7, with D hard to call. The CDR3 covers 12 residues. V lost 7 bases and J lost 3, with 10 bases in between. Germline CDR1 is MDHEN and CDR2 is SYDVKM. For the CDR3, the DNA is TGTGCCAGCACCCACAGCAACTACGAGCAGTACTTC. It translates to CASTHSNYEQYF.

Of note for this clone: Other DNA sequences of this sample code for an identical CDR3. The chain employs TRBV19 and TRBJ1-3; D is perhaps TRBD1 (5 bases). Germline CDR1 reads LNHDA; CDR2 reads SQIVND (reference sequence). The CDR3 contains 14 residues. Trimming shortened V by 4 bases and J by 0 bases, and 7 bases separated the two germline ends. CDR3 loop: CASSTGGSGNTIYF. The CDR3 region has the DNA TGTGCCAGTAGTACGGGGGGCTCTGGAAACACCATATATTTT.

The V and J genes are TRBV9 and TRBJ2-5; D may match TRBD1 or TRBD2 (5 bases each). The germline V and J ends were trimmed by 0 bases and 4 bases, with 7 bases remaining between them. Germline lookup yields CDR1 SGDLS and CDR2 YYNGEE. CDR3 size: 13 residues. CDR3: CASSVVGGETQYF. The CDR3 DNA is TGTGCCAGCAGCGTAGTTGGGGGAGAGACCCAGTACTTC.

This sequence joins TRBV5-1 and TRBJ2-5; TRBD1 aligns across 8 bases. V lost 4 bases to trimming and J lost 2 bases; unmatched junction nucleotides: 4. The germline gives CDR1 SGHRS, CDR2 YFSETQ. This CDR3 is built from 14 residues. DNA for the CDR3: TGCGCCAGCAGCGTAGGACAGGGACAAGAGACCCAGTACTTC. This encodes CASSVGQGQETQYF.

The chain joins TRBV18 to TRBJ2-1; a weak D match, TRBD2 (5 bases). V was clipped by 0 bases and J by 5 bases, with 11 bases between them. This CDR3 comprises 15 residues. The germline CDR1 and CDR2 sequences are KGHSH and LQKENI. The CDR3, as DNA: TGTGCCAGCTCACCACCGACCCGGGAAAACAATGAGCAGTTCTTC. This sequence encodes CASSPPTRENNEQFF.

The chain joins TRBV19 to TRBJ2-5; D remains ambiguous. Germline CDR1 is LNHDA and CDR2 is SQIVND (reference sequence). This CDR3 contains 13 residues. Trimming removed 3 bases at V and 0 bases at J, with 5 bases between. The CDR3 loop is CASSIGNQETQYF. The CDR3 DNA sequence: TGTGCCAGTAGTATTGGGAACCAAGAGACCCAGTACTTC.

The sample holds a few counts of this clone. The genes are TRBV5-1 and TRBJ2-5, with D uncertain. Germline CDR1 SGHRS, CDR2 YFSETQ. This CDR3 spans 12 amino acids. V lost 1 base to trimming and J lost 2 bases, with 3 bases between them. The CDR3 DNA reads TGCGCCAGCAGCTTGCCTCAAGAGACCCAGTACTTC. It encodes CASSLPQETQYF.

This clone came up once. The V and J genes are TRBV6-1 and TRBJ2-1; D gene ambiguous. Trimming pared 5 bases from V and 5 bases from J, leaving 4 bases between. Germline lookup yields CDR1 MNHNS and CDR2 SASEGT. The CDR3 loop spans 11 amino acids. DNA for the CDR3: TGTGCCAGCAGTAGGGACAATGAGCAGTTCTTC. This translates into CASSRDNEQFF.

The chain combines TRBV7-9 with TRBJ2-5; 11 nucleotides line up with TRBD2. This CDR3 region has 16 residues. Germline loops: CDR1 SEHNR, CDR2 FQNEAQ (reference sequence). The J segment lost 1 base and the V segment lost 6 bases, leaving 7 bases of the junction unmatched. The CDR3 reads CASRTSGSLSQETQYF. CDR3 DNA: TGTGCCAGCAGAACTAGCGGGAGTCTCAGCCAAGAGACCCAGTACTTC.

The chain is built from TRBV5-1 and TRBJ1-2; TRBD1 matches at 8 bases. The CDR3 extends over 14 amino acids. The junction had 4 bases not matched to a gene; V was cut back by 3 bases and J by 3 bases. Germline CDR1 is SGHRS and CDR2 is YFSETQ. The CDR3 coding sequence is TGCGCCAGCAGCTCCGCGACAGGGGACTATGGCTACACCTTC. Its translation: CASSSATGDYGYTF.

This chain uses TRBV6-5 with TRBJ2-7, with a weak D call TRBD1 (6 bases). This CDR3 comprises 15 residues. Germline CDR1 reads MNHEY; CDR2 reads SVGAGI. The V and J ends lost 6 bases and 3 bases respectively, with 18 bases between them. The CDR3 region has the DNA TGTGCCAGCAGATCCTCCGCGGACAGACTCTACGAGCAGTACTTC. Its protein is CASRSSADRLYEQYF.

The gene calls are TRBV5-6 and TRBJ1-3, with 9 nucleotides matching TRBD1. This CDR3 region has 15 residues. J was trimmed by 3 bases and V by 3 bases; bases with no gene match: 4. Germline CDR1 reads SGHDT; CDR2 reads YYEEEE. The CDR3 nucleotides are TGTGCCAGCAGCTGGACAGGGGCTTTTGGAAACACCATATATTTT. This encodes CASSWTGAFGNTIYF.

V gene TRBV7-9 combines with J gene TRBJ1-2; D gene ambiguous. There are 14 residues in the CDR3. Trimming removed 1 base at V and 2 bases at J, with 8 bases between. Germline V gives CDR1 SEHNR, CDR2 FQNEAQ (reference sequence). The CDR3 coding sequence is TGTGCCAGCAGCTTAGAGGCCAGGAACTATGGCTACACCTTC. This sequence encodes CASSLEARNYGYTF.

J is TRBJ1-1 and V is TRBV25-1; D unclear. The CDR3 contains 13 residues. The germline V and J ends were trimmed by 7 bases and 8 bases, with 17 bases remaining between them. CDR1 and CDR2 (germline): MGHDK, SYGVNS. The CDR3 DNA reads as TGTGCCAGCACGCATCCCATTTTCCCAGAAGCTTTCTTT. Its protein is CASTHPIFPEAFF.

Comments on this clone: Compared with germline, one end of the junction differs, possibly owing to a read error. The genes are TRBV5-1 and TRBJ2-1; 11 bases are a match to TRBD2. Germline V lookup: CDR1 SGHRS, CDR2 YFSETQ. This CDR3 spans 14 amino acids. CDR3: CASSLVTSGSPGIF. The CDR3, as DNA: TGCGCCAGCAGCTTGGTCACTAGCGGGAGCCCCGGGATCTTC.

This chain uses TRBV19 with TRBJ2-3; 7 positions agree with TRBD1. J lost 0 bases, V lost 5 bases, and 8 bases had no gene match. The CDR3 is 16 amino acids. Germline V lookup: CDR1 LNHDA, CDR2 SQIVND (reference sequence). The CDR3 loop is CASSVTGTESTDTQYF. The CDR3, as DNA: TGTGCCAGTAGTGTCACCGGGACAGAGAGCACAGATACGCAGTATTTT.

The count of this clone is one. The V call is TRBV6-6, the J call TRBJ2-7, with 9 bases matching TRBD1. CDR1 is MNHNY, CDR2 SVGAGI, per germline (reference sequence). The CDR3 runs to 15 residues. V lost 6 bases and J lost 3; bases outside the gene matches: 9. The CDR3 region has the DNA TGTGCCAGCAGCCGACCAGGACAGGGGAACTACGAGCAGTACTTC. It specifies CASSRPGQGNYEQYF.

The chain is built from TRBV7-9 and TRBJ2-3, with 7 bases fitting TRBD2. Germline V gene lookup returns CDR1 SEHNR and CDR2 FQNEAQ (reference sequence). V gave up 1 base and J gave up 1 base; unmatched junction bases: 2. There are 15 residues in the CDR3. The CDR3 sequence: CASSLGGSGTDTQYF. As DNA, the CDR3 is TGTGCCAGCAGCTTAGGCGGGAGCGGCACAGATACGCAGTATTTT.

This rearrangement joins TRBV11-2 to TRBJ2-3; D is possibly TRBD2 (7 bases). V dropped 0 bases and J dropped 1 base, with 14 bases sitting between them. Germline loops: CDR1 SGHAT, CDR2 FQNNGV. The CDR3 extends over 17 amino acids. As DNA, the CDR3 is TGTGCCAGCAGCTTAGAGGGGGGGGCGGTACGCACAGATACGCAGTATTTT. Residues: CASSLEGGAVRTDTQYF.

The chain joins TRBV27 to TRBJ1-5; no firm D call. The CDR3 has 15 amino acids. V lost 2 bases and J lost 2, with 10 bases in between. The germline V gene encodes CDR1 MNHEY and CDR2 SMNVEV (reference sequence). CDR3 nucleotides: TGTGCCAGCAGTTTACGGGCAGCAGGCAATCAGCCCCAGCATTTT. Translation gives CASSLRAAGNQPQHF.

This rearrangement joins TRBV11-3 to TRBJ2-1; 13 positions match TRBD2. The CDR3 extends over 16 amino acids. Per the germline V gene, CDR1 is SGHNT and CDR2 is YENEEA. With V trimmed by 8 bases and J by 2 bases, 6 bases remained unmatched. The DNA for the CDR3 is TGTGCCAGCGGCGGACTAGCGGGAGACCCCTACAATGAGCAGTTCTTC. Translating it yields CASGGLAGDPYNEQFF.